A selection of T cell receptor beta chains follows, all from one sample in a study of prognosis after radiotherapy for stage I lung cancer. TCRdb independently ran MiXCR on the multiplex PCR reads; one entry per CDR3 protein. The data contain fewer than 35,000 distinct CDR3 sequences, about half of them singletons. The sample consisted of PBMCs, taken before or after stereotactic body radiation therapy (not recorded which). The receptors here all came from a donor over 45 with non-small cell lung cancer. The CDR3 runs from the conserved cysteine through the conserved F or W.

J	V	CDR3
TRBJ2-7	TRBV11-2	CASSFSGFSYEQYF
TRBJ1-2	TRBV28	CASSRGQGRGYTF
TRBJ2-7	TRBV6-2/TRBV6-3	CASSWDTVSYEHYF
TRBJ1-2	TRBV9	CASSGTGQGYGYTF
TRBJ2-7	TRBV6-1	CASSRDRKYEQYF
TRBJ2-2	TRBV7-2	CASSLLAGEGGDLFF
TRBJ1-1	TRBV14	CASSPLWYGGTEAFF
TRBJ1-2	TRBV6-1	CARTESGYYGYTF
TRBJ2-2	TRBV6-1	CASNPSGGQTGELFF
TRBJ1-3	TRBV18	CASSPAGVWSGNTIYF
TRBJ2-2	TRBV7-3	CASSLRRGGELFF
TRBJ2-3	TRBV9	CASSVAGYTDTQYF